The source of this T cell receptor beta chain is a study of long-term antiretroviral therapy in people with HIV. The run of the v3.0 immunoSEQ assay was at survey level. The protocol was immunoSEQ multiplex PCR, while the TCRdb copy is restricted to in-frame clones and leaves out a portion. The table shows about 39,000 clones, with more than 80% occurring only once. Trimming pared 3 bases from V and 0 bases from J, leaving 9 bases between. Germline V CDR1 and CDR2: LNHNV, YYDKDF (reference sequence). The CDR3 length is 15 residues. This clone has a single count. The source of this sequence is a woman between 45 and 60 years old with HIV. The chain combines TRBV15 with TRBJ1-5, with D possibly matching TRBD1 (6 bases). The material sequenced was unsorted PBMCs, taken 3.1 years after starting antiretroviral therapy. The CDR3 spells CATSRTGLSNQPQHF. Written as DNA, the CDR3 is TGTGCCACCAGCAGGACAGGACTTAGCAATCAGCCCCAGCATTTT.